The 5 T cell receptor beta chains reported below all come from one sample, sequenced in a study of blood T cells in healthy people across ages. The use of a sample-barcoded 5' primer and a J-beta primer mix characterized a second PCR of roughly 7 to 11 cycles. One entry per CDR3 protein, called by TCRdb with MiXCR from the 5' RACE reads. The top ten clones hold about 20% of a sample with approximately 1,100,000 distinct CDR3 sequences, 40% to 45% of them seen once. Sequenced input: blood. The source is a woman aged 55-69 years in good health.

This chain links TRBV20-1 with TRBJ2-7; 9 bases align to TRBD2. This CDR3 is 12 amino acids long. V dropped 6 bases and J dropped 3; count of bases not matched to a gene: 3. Germline CDR1 DFQATT, CDR2 SNEGSKA (reference sequence). CDR3 bases: TGCAGTGCAGTAGCGGGAGACTACGAGCAGTACTTC. Translation: CSAVAGDYEQYF.

The table lists this clonotype with many counts. V is TRBV4-2 and J is TRBJ2-2; the match to TRBD2 covers 8 bases. Germline lookup yields CDR1 LGHNA and CDR2 YNFKEQ. The CDR3 contains 16 residues. The junction had 11 bases not matched to a gene; V was cut back by 4 bases and J by 7 bases. The CDR3 DNA sequence: TGTGCCAGCAGCCGCGAGGCGGGAGGAGGTATCGGGGAGCTGTTTTTT. This sequence encodes CASSREAGGGIGELFF.

The table lists this clonotype with a few counts. The rearrangement uses TRBV29-1 and TRBJ2-1; 7 bases are a match to TRBD2. The CDR3 loop spans 13 amino acids. Per the germline V gene, CDR1 is SQVTM and CDR2 is ANQGSEA. Losses at the gene ends were 5 bases for V and 4 bases for J; bases not matched to a gene: 5. CDR3 DNA sequence: TGCAGCGTTCTCGGGGGAGGGTACAATGAGCAGTTCTTC. This translates into CSVLGGGYNEQFF.

The J gene is TRBJ2-7, the V gene TRBV5-1; TRBD1 matches 9 bases. The CDR3 runs to 17 residues. J was trimmed by 4 bases and V by 9 bases; bases with no gene match: 20. In germline, CDR1 is SGHRS, CDR2 YFSETQ. The CDR3 region has the DNA TGCGCCACCGTTATAAGAGAGGGGGACAGGGAATGGTACGAGCAGTACTTC. Translation gives CATVIREGDREWYEQYF.

This sequence joins TRBV20-1 and TRBJ2-3; D remains unclear. Germline CDR1 and CDR2: DFQATT and SNEGSKA (reference sequence). The CDR3 length is 14 residues. Trimming removed 1 base from V and 2 bases from J, with 10 bases in between. The CDR3 here is CSARGLSLTDTQYF. DNA for the CDR3: TGCAGTGCTAGAGGGCTTAGCCTCACAGATACGCAGTATTTT.